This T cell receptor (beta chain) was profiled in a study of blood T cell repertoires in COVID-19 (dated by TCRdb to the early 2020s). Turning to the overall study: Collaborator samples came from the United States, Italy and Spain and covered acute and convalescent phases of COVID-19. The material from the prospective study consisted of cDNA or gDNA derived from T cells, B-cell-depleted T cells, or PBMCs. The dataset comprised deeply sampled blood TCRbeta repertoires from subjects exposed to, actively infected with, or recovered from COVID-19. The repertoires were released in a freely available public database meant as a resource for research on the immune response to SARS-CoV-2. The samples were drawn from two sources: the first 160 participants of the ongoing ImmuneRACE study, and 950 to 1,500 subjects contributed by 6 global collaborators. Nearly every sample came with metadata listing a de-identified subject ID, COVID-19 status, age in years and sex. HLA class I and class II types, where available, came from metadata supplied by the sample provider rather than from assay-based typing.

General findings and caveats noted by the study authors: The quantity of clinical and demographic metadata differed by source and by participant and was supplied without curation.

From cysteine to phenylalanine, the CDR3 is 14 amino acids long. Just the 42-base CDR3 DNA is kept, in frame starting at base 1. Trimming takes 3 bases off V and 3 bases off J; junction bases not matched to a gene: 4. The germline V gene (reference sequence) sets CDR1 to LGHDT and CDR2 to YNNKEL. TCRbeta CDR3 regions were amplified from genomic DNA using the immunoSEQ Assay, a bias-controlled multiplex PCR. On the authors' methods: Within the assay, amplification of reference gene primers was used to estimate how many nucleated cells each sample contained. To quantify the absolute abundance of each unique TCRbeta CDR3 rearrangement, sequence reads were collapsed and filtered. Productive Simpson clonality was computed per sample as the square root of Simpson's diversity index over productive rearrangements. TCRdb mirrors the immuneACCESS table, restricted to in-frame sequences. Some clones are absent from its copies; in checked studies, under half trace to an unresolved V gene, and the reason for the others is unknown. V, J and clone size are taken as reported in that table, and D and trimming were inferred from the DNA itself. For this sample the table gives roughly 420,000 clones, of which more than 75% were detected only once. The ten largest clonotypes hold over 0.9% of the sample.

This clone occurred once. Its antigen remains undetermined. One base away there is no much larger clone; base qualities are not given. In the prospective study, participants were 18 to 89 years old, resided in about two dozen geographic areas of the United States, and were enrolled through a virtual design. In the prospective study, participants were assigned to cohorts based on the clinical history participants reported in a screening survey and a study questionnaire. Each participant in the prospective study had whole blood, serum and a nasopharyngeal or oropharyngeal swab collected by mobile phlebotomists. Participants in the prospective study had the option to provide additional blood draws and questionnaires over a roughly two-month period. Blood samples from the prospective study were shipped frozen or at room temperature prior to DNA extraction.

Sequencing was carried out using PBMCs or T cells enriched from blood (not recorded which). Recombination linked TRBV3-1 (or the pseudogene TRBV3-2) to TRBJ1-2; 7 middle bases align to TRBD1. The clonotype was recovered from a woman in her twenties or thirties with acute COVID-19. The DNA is TGTGCCAGCAGCCACTCTGACAGGGACTATGGCTACACCTTC. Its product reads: CASSHSDRDYGYTF.